The rows below give T cell receptor beta chains drawn from one sample of a study of blood T cell repertoires in COVID-19. TCRdb's table, derived via immunoSEQ multiplex PCR, lists solely in-frame clones and lacks some. The sample holds roughly 120,000 clones, 84% seen once. Input material: peripheral blood. The receptors originated from an older woman with acute or convalescent COVID-19. CDR3s include the opening cysteine and the closing phenylalanine or tryptophan. Fields, in order: J gene, clone size, V gene, D gene, CDR3 protein, CDR3 DNA. A D gene is named only where the DNA matches it firmly. The size entry is marked missing in some rows and otherwise reads once, few, many or a size class.

j_call: TRBJ1-2
clone_size: .
v_call: TRBV5-1
d_call: .
cdr3_aa: CASSFNTIGTFDGYTF
cdr3_nt: TGCGCCAGCAGCTTCAATACGATCGGGACATTCGATGGCTACACCTTC

j_call: TRBJ1-3
clone_size: few
v_call: TRBV7-3
d_call: TRBD1
cdr3_aa: CASSLTTDREDTIYF
cdr3_nt: TGTGCCAGCAGCTTAACAACAGACAGGGAGGACACCATATATTTT

j_call: TRBJ2-5
clone_size: .
v_call: TRBV19
d_call: .
cdr3_aa: CASSTGRETQYF
cdr3_nt: TGTGCCAGTAGTACGGGGAGGGAGACCCAGTACTTC

j_call: TRBJ2-1
clone_size: .
v_call: TRBV19
d_call: .
cdr3_aa: CASRRDSSYNEQFF
cdr3_nt: TGTGCCAGTAGGCGGGACAGCTCCTACAATGAGCAGTTCTTC

j_call: TRBJ1-5
clone_size: .
v_call: TRBV5-4
d_call: .
cdr3_aa: CASSLFPHREQPQHF
cdr3_nt: TGTGCCAGCAGCTTGTTCCCACACAGGGAGCAGCCCCAGCATTTT

j_call: TRBJ1-3
clone_size: .
v_call: TRBV6-5
d_call: TRBD1
cdr3_aa: CASSLHRGSGNTIYF
cdr3_nt: TGTGCCAGCAGTCTCCACAGGGGCTCTGGAAACACCATATATTTT

j_call: TRBJ1-1
clone_size: .
v_call: TRBV9
d_call: .
cdr3_aa: CASSVGGMGTEAFF
cdr3_nt: TGTGCCAGCAGCGTGGGGGGGATGGGCACTGAAGCTTTCTTT

j_call: TRBJ1-2
clone_size: .
v_call: TRBV6-5
d_call: .
cdr3_aa: CASRLDAVWNYGYTF
cdr3_nt: TGTGCCAGCAGACTCGACGCGGTATGGAACTATGGCTACACCTTC

j_call: TRBJ1-1
clone_size: .
v_call: TRBV30
d_call: .
cdr3_aa: CAWSVHPGEGAFF
cdr3_nt: TGTGCCTGGAGTGTACACCCCGGGGAGGGTGCTTTCTTT

j_call: TRBJ2-3
clone_size: few
v_call: TRBV6-5
d_call: .
cdr3_aa: CAYKSGTSTDTQYF
cdr3_nt: TGTGCGTACAAAAGTGGGACTAGCACAGATACGCAGTATTTT

j_call: TRBJ2-3
clone_size: .
v_call: TRBV19
d_call: .
cdr3_aa: CASTQTGQKTDTQYF
cdr3_nt: TGTGCCAGTACCCAAACCGGACAGAAAACAGATACGCAGTATTTT

j_call: TRBJ2-7
clone_size: .
v_call: TRBV5-4
d_call: TRBD1
cdr3_aa: CASSRDRVEQYF
cdr3_nt: TGTGCCAGCAGCCGGGACAGGGTGGAGCAGTACTTC

j_call: TRBJ1-3
clone_size: .
v_call: TRBV10-3
d_call: .
cdr3_aa: CAISSWTFSGNTIYF
cdr3_nt: TGTGCCATCAGTAGTTGGACTTTCTCTGGAAACACCATATATTTT

j_call: TRBJ2-2
clone_size: .
v_call: TRBV2
d_call: TRBD2
cdr3_aa: CASSILAGVKVGELFF
cdr3_nt: TGTGCCAGCAGCATACTAGCGGGGGTTAAAGTCGGGGAGCTGTTTTTT

j_call: TRBJ1-1
clone_size: .
v_call: TRBV3-1/TRBV3-2
d_call: .
cdr3_aa: CASSQAGGNTEAFF
cdr3_nt: TGTGCCAGCAGCCAGGCTGGAGGAAACACTGAAGCTTTCTTT

j_call: TRBJ2-2
clone_size: .
v_call: TRBV11-2
d_call: .
cdr3_aa: CASSREAAGELFF
cdr3_nt: TGTGCCAGCAGCCGGGAAGCGGCCGGGGAGCTGTTTTTT

j_call: TRBJ1-1
clone_size: few
v_call: TRBV10-1
d_call: .
cdr3_aa: CASARGSNTEAFF
cdr3_nt: TGCGCCAGCGCCCGCGGGTCGAACACTGAAGCTTTCTTT

j_call: TRBJ1-1
clone_size: .
v_call: TRBV2
d_call: .
cdr3_aa: CASSERAGLTEAFF
cdr3_nt: TGTGCCAGCAGTGAAAGGGCAGGGCTGACTGAAGCTTTCTTT

j_call: TRBJ1-1
clone_size: .
v_call: TRBV10-1
d_call: .
cdr3_aa: CASTAGGATDTEAFF
cdr3_nt: TGCGCCAGCACCGCCGGAGGGGCGACGGACACTGAAGCTTTCTTT

j_call: TRBJ2-5
clone_size: .
v_call: TRBV5-6
d_call: .
cdr3_aa: CASSPRGRGETQYF
cdr3_nt: TGTGCCAGCAGCCCAAGAGGGAGAGGAGAGACCCAGTACTTC

j_call: TRBJ1-6
clone_size: .
v_call: TRBV7-9
d_call: TRBD1
cdr3_aa: CASSLAGTANSPLHF
cdr3_nt: TGTGCCAGCAGCTTAGCGGGGACAGCAAATTCACCCCTCCACTTT

j_call: TRBJ1-5
clone_size: .
v_call: TRBV29-1
d_call: .
cdr3_aa: CSVVWAANQPQHF
cdr3_nt: TGCAGCGTTGTGTGGGCCGCCAATCAGCCCCAGCATTTT

j_call: TRBJ1-4
clone_size: .
v_call: TRBV28
d_call: TRBD1
cdr3_aa: CASSSRTGTANEKLFF
cdr3_nt: TGTGCCAGCAGTTCAAGAACCGGGACAGCTAATGAAAAACTGTTTTTT

j_call: TRBJ2-5
clone_size: once
v_call: TRBV7-8
d_call: .
cdr3_aa: CASSLAGGQLLGTQYF
cdr3_nt: TGTGCCAGCAGCTTAGCAGGAGGACAGCTCCTTGGGACCCAGTACTTC

j_call: TRBJ2-5
clone_size: .
v_call: TRBV21-1
d_call: .
cdr3_aa: CAAGGLVETQYF
cdr3_nt: TGTGCCGCGGGGGGGCTTGTTGAGACCCAGTACTTC

j_call: TRBJ2-1
clone_size: .
v_call: TRBV5-4
d_call: TRBD1
cdr3_aa: CASPGGQGSDEQFF
cdr3_nt: TGTGCCAGCCCGGGGGGACAGGGTAGCGATGAGCAGTTCTTC

j_call: TRBJ1-1
clone_size: .
v_call: TRBV11-2
d_call: TRBD1
cdr3_aa: CASRPRTGGNTEAFF
cdr3_nt: TGTGCCAGCAGACCACGGACAGGGGGGAACACTGAAGCTTTCTTT

j_call: TRBJ1-5
clone_size: .
v_call: TRBV12-5
d_call: TRBD1
cdr3_aa: CASQEGDRGKNQPQHF
cdr3_nt: TGTGCTAGTCAGGAGGGAGACAGGGGCAAGAATCAGCCCCAGCATTTT

j_call: TRBJ2-1
clone_size: .
v_call: TRBV2
d_call: .
cdr3_aa: CASSAESSYNEQFF
cdr3_nt: TGTGCCAGCAGTGCGGAGAGCTCCTACAATGAGCAGTTCTTC

j_call: TRBJ1-6
clone_size: .
v_call: TRBV5-4
d_call: .
cdr3_aa: CASSTQGGGNSPLHF
cdr3_nt: TGTGCCAGCAGCACCCAGGGAGGAGGGAATTCACCCCTCCACTTT

j_call: TRBJ1-3
clone_size: .
v_call: TRBV7-9
d_call: TRBD1
cdr3_aa: CASSLSGTGTTSGNTIYF
cdr3_nt: TGTGCCAGCAGCCTAAGCGGGACAGGAACCACCTCTGGAAACACCATATATTTT

j_call: TRBJ1-1
clone_size: .
v_call: TRBV4-2
d_call: TRBD1
cdr3_aa: CASSQAQGATNTEAFF
cdr3_nt: TGTGCCAGCAGCCAAGCTCAGGGGGCTACTAACACTGAAGCTTTCTTT

j_call: TRBJ2-3
clone_size: .
v_call: TRBV12-3/TRBV12-4
d_call: .
cdr3_aa: CASSFRNTQYF
cdr3_nt: TGTGCCAGCAGTTTCAGGAATACGCAGTATTTT

j_call: TRBJ1-4
clone_size: .
v_call: TRBV4-1
d_call: .
cdr3_aa: CASSQEEVRGEKLFF
cdr3_nt: TGCGCCAGCAGCCAAGAGGAGGTCAGAGGGGAAAAACTGTTTTTT

j_call: TRBJ2-2
clone_size: .
v_call: TRBV9
d_call: TRBD2
cdr3_aa: CASSAPLAGARWTGELFF
cdr3_nt: TGTGCCAGCAGCGCCCCTCTAGCGGGGGCCAGATGGACCGGGGAGCTGTTTTTT

j_call: TRBJ1-1
clone_size: .
v_call: TRBV19
d_call: TRBD1
cdr3_aa: CASSTGQGRSAFF
cdr3_nt: TGTGCCAGTAGTACTGGACAGGGGCGATCAGCTTTCTTT

j_call: TRBJ2-3
clone_size: .
v_call: TRBV27
d_call: .
cdr3_aa: CASSLGQGTDTQYF
cdr3_nt: TGTGCCAGCAGTTTGGGGCAGGGGACAGATACGCAGTATTTT

j_call: TRBJ1-4
clone_size: .
v_call: TRBV5-1
d_call: TRBD1
cdr3_aa: CASSPLSGQGAGEKLFF
cdr3_nt: TGCGCCAGCAGCCCCCTCAGCGGCCAGGGGGCTGGGGAAAAACTGTTTTTT

j_call: TRBJ1-4
clone_size: .
v_call: TRBV5-1
d_call: .
cdr3_aa: CASSLDRAINEKLFF
cdr3_nt: TGCGCCAGCAGCTTGGATAGAGCGATTAATGAAAAACTGTTTTTT

j_call: TRBJ1-2
clone_size: .
v_call: TRBV11-2
d_call: .
cdr3_aa: CASSLGYRDYGYTF
cdr3_nt: TGTGCCAGCAGTCTTGGATACAGGGACTATGGCTACACCTTC

j_call: TRBJ2-2
clone_size: .
v_call: TRBV19
d_call: .
cdr3_aa: CASQNVNTGELFF
cdr3_nt: TGTGCCAGCCAGAACGTGAACACCGGGGAGCTGTTTTTT

j_call: TRBJ2-3
clone_size: .
v_call: TRBV10-3
d_call: .
cdr3_aa: CAISGRDTDTQYF
cdr3_nt: TGTGCCATCAGTGGCCGGGACACAGATACGCAGTATTTT

j_call: TRBJ2-2
clone_size: .
v_call: TRBV5-1
d_call: .
cdr3_aa: CASSWDKATGTGELFF
cdr3_nt: TGCGCCAGCAGCTGGGATAAGGCGACGGGGACCGGGGAGCTGTTTTTT

j_call: TRBJ1-1
clone_size: .
v_call: TRBV10-3
d_call: .
cdr3_aa: CAISVQGSEAFF
cdr3_nt: TGTGCCATCAGTGTGCAGGGTTCTGAAGCTTTCTTT

j_call: TRBJ1-2
clone_size: .
v_call: TRBV6-6
d_call: .
cdr3_aa: CASRVTDSNYGYTF
cdr3_nt: TGTGCCAGCAGGGTGACGGACTCTAACTATGGCTACACCTTC

j_call: TRBJ2-5
clone_size: .
v_call: TRBV19
d_call: .
cdr3_aa: CASSATGGETQYF
cdr3_nt: TGTGCCAGTAGTGCGACAGGCGGGGAGACCCAGTACTTC

j_call: TRBJ1-3
clone_size: .
v_call: TRBV6-5
d_call: .
cdr3_aa: CASSLRAGNTIYF
cdr3_nt: TGTGCCAGCAGTCTTCGGGCTGGAAACACCATATATTTT

j_call: TRBJ1-1
clone_size: .
v_call: TRBV18
d_call: TRBD1
cdr3_aa: CASTPGTVNTEAFF
cdr3_nt: TGTGCCAGCACGCCTGGGACAGTCAACACTGAAGCTTTCTTT

j_call: TRBJ1-1
clone_size: .
v_call: TRBV18
d_call: .
cdr3_aa: CASSSGTVNTEAFF
cdr3_nt: TGTGCCAGCTCAAGCGGGACGGTGAACACTGAAGCTTTCTTT

j_call: TRBJ1-2
clone_size: .
v_call: TRBV2
d_call: .
cdr3_aa: CASPWTASSNYGYTF
cdr3_nt: TGTGCCAGTCCCTGGACAGCCTCGTCTAACTATGGCTACACCTTC

j_call: TRBJ2-1
clone_size: few
v_call: TRBV7-2
d_call: TRBD2
cdr3_aa: CASSILTSGANNEQFF
cdr3_nt: TGTGCCAGCAGCATTCTGACTAGCGGGGCCAACAATGAGCAGTTCTTC

j_call: TRBJ2-1
clone_size: .
v_call: TRBV27
d_call: TRBD2
cdr3_aa: CASTWGGAYNEQFF
cdr3_nt: TGTGCCAGCACCTGGGGGGGGGCCTACAATGAGCAGTTCTTC

j_call: TRBJ1-4
clone_size: .
v_call: TRBV27
d_call: .
cdr3_aa: CASSYRAATNEKLFF
cdr3_nt: TGTGCCAGCAGTTACAGGGCCGCAACTAATGAAAAACTGTTTTTT